This T cell receptor (beta chain) was observed in a study of T cell responses to AZD1222 COVID-19 vaccine. Study results and limitations: There were mostly white British donors and more females than males, and clonal diversity was possibly underestimated. None of the repertoires were sampled until the peak T cell response had passed. Regions 160-218 and 743-854 dominated among vaccine-associated CD4 TCRs spanning spike. Baseline serostatus was positive in only a handful of AZD1222 recipients.

V lost 3 bases to trimming and J lost 6 bases, with 14 bases between them. CDR1 is ENHRY, CDR2 SYGVKD, per germline. The CDR3 totals 14 residues. Remarks on this clone: No antigen is known for it.

Assay used: immunoSEQ multiplex PCR; TCRdb lists only in-frame clones, some missing. The sample holds 140,000 or so clones, roughly nine tenths seen once. The sample here was peripheral blood, taken on day 0 of AZD1222 vaccination. The rearrangement joins TRBV10-3 to TRBJ1-2, with D possibly being TRBD1 (6 bases). The receptor's source is an adult in good health. The CDR3 spells CAISENREVHGYTF. The CDR3 DNA reads as TGTGCCATCAGTGAAAACAGGGAGGTCCATGGCTACACCTTC.